Below, 20 T cell receptor beta chains from the same sample are listed, as sequenced in a study of cytomegalovirus exposure and HLA in healthy donors. The PCR had 60 Vbeta and 13 Jbeta primers. Repertoires were generated with immunoSEQ multiplex PCR, while TCRdb's copy carries only in-frame clones and drops some. The sample lists about 93,000 clones; roughly 72% were seen once. Material for sequencing was PBMCs. Receptors were obtained from a man aged 25-40 years in good health and CMV-seronegative.

The J gene is TRBJ1-6, the V gene TRBV5-8, with D possibly TRBD1 on 5 matching bases. V lost 5 bases and J lost 7, with 19 bases in between. This CDR3 contains 16 residues. The V gene's germline CDR1 is SGHTS and CDR2 YDEGEE. CDR3 DNA sequence: TGTGCCAGCAGGCCAGGCGGGGCCCTTAGGAATTCACCCCTCCACTTT. The encoded protein is CASRPGGALRNSPLHF. The full variable domain, with the rest looked up from reference TRBV5-8 and TRBJ1-6, is EAGVTQSPTHLIKTRGQQATLRCSPISGHTSVYWYQQALGLGLQFLLWYDEGEERNRGNFPPRFSGRQFPNYSSELNVNALELEDSALYLCASRPGGALRNSPLHFGNGTRLTVT.

The J gene is TRBJ2-1, the V gene TRBV4-3, with 10 bases fitting TRBD2. The trim removed 4 bases at V and 0 bases at J, leaving 3 bases unmatched. Germline assignment: CDR1 LGHNA and CDR2 YSLEER. This CDR3 is built from 16 residues. This chain's CDR3 is CASSPSGGSSYNEQFF. The CDR3 DNA reads TGCGCCAGCAGCCCTAGCGGGGGAAGCTCCTACAATGAGCAGTTCTTC.

V and J are TRBV7-3 and TRBJ2-1, with 9 nucleotides matching TRBD2. J was trimmed by 5 bases and V by 5 bases; bases with no gene match: 16. The CDR3 has 18 residues. Germline V gives CDR1 SGHTA, CDR2 FQGTGA. This CDR3 is CASSRRGESGRTNNEQFF. The CDR3 nucleotides read TGTGCCAGCAGCCGTAGGGGGGAGAGCGGGAGGACTAACAATGAGCAGTTCTTC.

The chain recombines TRBV7-2 with TRBJ2-2, with D possibly being TRBD1 (6 bases). Looked up from germline, CDR1 is SGHTA and CDR2 is FQGNSA. V dropped 4 bases and J dropped 1 base, with 16 bases sitting between them. The length of the CDR3 is 17 residues. This CDR3 reads CASSSRGSYQNTGELFF. DNA of the CDR3: TGTGCCAGCAGCTCCAGGGGTTCCTATCAGAACACCGGGGAGCTGTTTTTT.

The V gene is TRBV5-5, the J gene TRBJ2-7; D might be TRBD2 (6 bases). Germline values: CDR1 SGHKS, CDR2 YYEKEE (reference sequence). The CDR3 totals 12 residues. V lost 0 bases, J lost 7 bases, and 8 bases lay in between. The CDR3 DNA sequence: TGTGCCAGCAGCTTGGAGGCGGGGGAGCAGTACGTC. Its protein is CASSLEAGEQYV.

The V gene is TRBV4-2, the J gene TRBJ1-3; weak D call: TRBD1 (6 bases). Trimming shortened V by 2 bases and J by 0 bases, and 20 bases separated the two germline ends. Germline values: CDR1 LGHNA, CDR2 YNFKEQ. The CDR3 extends over 19 amino acids. The CDR3 loop reads CASSQPLLWDTSSGNTIYF. In DNA form, the CDR3 reads TGTGCCAGCAGCCAACCATTGCTATGGGACACCAGCTCTGGAAACACCATATATTTT.

The chain recombines TRBV7-2 with TRBJ2-1, with 8 positions matching TRBD2. Germline CDR1 is SGHTA and CDR2 is FQGNSA. J was trimmed by 4 bases and V by 5 bases; bases with no gene match: 7. The CDR3 contains 15 residues. DNA of the CDR3: TGTGCCAGCAGCCCGGGGGGGAGACTGTACAATGAGCAGTTCTTC. This gives the protein CASSPGGRLYNEQFF.

The rearrangement joins TRBV9 to TRBJ1-1, with unresolved D. The CDR3 runs 14 residues. The germline V gene has CDR1 SGDLS and CDR2 YYNGEE. Trimming cost V 0 bases and J 6 bases, with 12 bases left between them. CDR3 sequence: CASSVGPGSSEAFF. For the CDR3, the DNA is TGTGCCAGCAGCGTAGGTCCAGGAAGCTCTGAAGCTTTCTTT.

The chain recombines TRBV29-1 with TRBJ2-1; 9 bases are a match to TRBD2. The germline CDR1 and CDR2 sequences are SQVTM and ANQGSEA. The junction had 11 bases not matched to a gene; V was cut back by 7 bases and J by 7 bases. This CDR3 comprises 14 residues. CDR3 sequence: CSAEWREGRNEQFF. The CDR3 bases are TGCAGCGCTGAGTGGCGGGAGGGTCGAAATGAGCAGTTCTTC.

The gene calls are TRBV6-1 and TRBJ1-1, with TRBD1 matching over 10 bases. This CDR3 has 15 amino acids. From germline, CDR1 is MNHNS and CDR2 SASEGT. V dropped 2 bases and J dropped 1; count of bases not matched to a gene: 1. The CDR3 sequence: CASSEWDRGNTEAFF. In DNA, the CDR3 is TGTGCCAGCAGTGAATGGGACAGGGGGAACACTGAAGCTTTCTTT.

CDR3 in amino acids: CAIRLAGELDEQFF. As DNA, the CDR3 is TGTGCCATCAGACTAGCGGGAGAGCTCGATGAGCAGTTCTTC. J is TRBJ2-1 and V is TRBV10-3, with 11 bases identical to TRBD2. From germline, CDR1 is ENHRY and CDR2 SYGVKD. CDR3 size: 14 residues. V was pared by 6 bases and J by 8 bases, with 6 bases of the junction left unmatched.

The chain recombines TRBV9 with TRBJ1-5, with D hard to call. Deletions cut 2 bases from V and 3 bases from J, with 9 bases between. The germline V gene has CDR1 SGDLS and CDR2 YYNGEE. The CDR3 totals 14 residues. The CDR3 protein is CASSVEASNQPQHF. For the CDR3, the DNA is TGTGCCAGCAGCGTTGAGGCCTCCAATCAGCCCCAGCATTTT.

The chain joins TRBV29-1 to TRBJ1-1; tentatively, D is TRBD1 (6 bases). Germline V gene data show CDR1 as SQVTM and CDR2 as ANQGSEA. The ends were cut back, 0 bases at V and 6 bases at J, with 11 bases in the middle. CDR3 size: 13 residues. The CDR3 nucleotides read TGCAGCGTTGAAGACATGGGGGCCCCTGAAGCTTTCTTT. Translation: CSVEDMGAPEAFF.

This chain connects TRBV21-1 to TRBJ1-1; no DNA check was done on the table's D call, TRBD1. TRBV21-1 is labeled a pseudogene. CDR3 length: 16 amino acids. CDR3 DNA sequence: TGTGCCAGCAGCAAAAACGACAGCCAGCCTCTGACTGAAGCTTTCTTT. It codes for CASSKNDSQPLTEAFF.

The V gene is TRBV7-3, the J gene TRBJ2-1; the match to TRBD2 covers 8 bases. Per the germline V gene, CDR1 is SGHTA and CDR2 is FQGTGA. After removal of 5 bases from V and 5 bases from J, the junction contained 8 bases not matched to a gene. This CDR3 region has 15 residues. The CDR3 protein is CASSRTSPQHNEQFF. The CDR3 DNA sequence: TGTGCCAGCAGCCGGACTAGCCCACAGCACAATGAGCAGTTCTTC.

This chain connects TRBV6-5 to TRBJ2-7; 8 bases align to TRBD1. V gave up 7 bases and J gave up 3 bases; unmatched junction bases: 8. CDR3 length equals 14 residues. Germline V lookup: CDR1 MNHEY, CDR2 SVGAGI. The CDR3: CASTHRQGNYEQYF. CDR3 nucleotides: TGTGCCAGCACCCATCGACAGGGGAACTACGAGCAGTACTTC.

This clone was observed a few times. The chain uses TRBV6-1 and TRBJ1-2; D gene uncertain. Between the trimmed V and J ends, which lost 4 bases and 2 bases, there was a span of 11 bases. Germline CDR1 reads MNHNS; CDR2 reads SASEGT. The CDR3 covers 14 residues. Here the CDR3 DNA reads TGTGCCAGCAGTGGTGAGAGTTACAACTATGGCTACACCTTC. Translating it yields CASSGESYNYGYTF.

The rearrangement joins TRBV7-2 to TRBJ2-7; 7 bases line up with TRBD2. The V gene's germline CDR1 is SGHTA and CDR2 FQGNSA. There are 15 residues in the CDR3. V shed 1 base and J 1 base; nucleotides not matched to a gene: 4. Written as DNA, the CDR3 is TGTGCCAGCAGCTTAGTCGGCGGGGGATCCTACGAGCAGTACTTC. This codes for CASSLVGGGSYEQYF.

The CDR3 here is CASSQDADRESEAFF. CDR3 DNA: TGTGCCAGCAGCCAAGATGCGGACAGGGAATCGGAAGCTTTCTTT. V is TRBV7-6 and J is TRBJ1-1, with TRBD1 matching 8 bases. The CDR3 has 15 amino acids. Germline-derived CDR1 and CDR2 are SGHVS and FNYEAQ. V shed 5 bases and J 8 bases; nucleotides not matched to a gene: 13.

This chain connects TRBV7-7 to TRBJ2-5; 13 bases are shared with TRBD2. From germline, CDR1 is SSHAT and CDR2 FNYEAQ (reference sequence). Unmatched junction bases numbered 7, after V lost 5 bases and J lost 1 base. The CDR3 runs 17 residues. CDR3 sequence reads: CASSQGRLAGGQETQYF. The CDR3 coding sequence is TGTGCCAGCAGCCAGGGTAGACTAGCGGGGGGCCAAGAGACCCAGTACTTC.